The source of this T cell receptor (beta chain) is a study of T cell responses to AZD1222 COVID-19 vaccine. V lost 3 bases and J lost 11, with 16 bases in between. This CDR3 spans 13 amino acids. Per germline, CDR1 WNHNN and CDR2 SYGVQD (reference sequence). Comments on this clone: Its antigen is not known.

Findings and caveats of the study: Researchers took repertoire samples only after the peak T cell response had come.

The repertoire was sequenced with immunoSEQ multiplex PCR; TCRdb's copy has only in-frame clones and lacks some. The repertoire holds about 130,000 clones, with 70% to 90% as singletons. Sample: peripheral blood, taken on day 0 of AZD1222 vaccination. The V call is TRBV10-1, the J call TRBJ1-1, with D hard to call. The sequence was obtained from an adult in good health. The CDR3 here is CASSDPGSGVAFF. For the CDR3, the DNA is TGCGCCAGCAGTGACCCCGGTTCCGGCGTGGCTTTCTTT.